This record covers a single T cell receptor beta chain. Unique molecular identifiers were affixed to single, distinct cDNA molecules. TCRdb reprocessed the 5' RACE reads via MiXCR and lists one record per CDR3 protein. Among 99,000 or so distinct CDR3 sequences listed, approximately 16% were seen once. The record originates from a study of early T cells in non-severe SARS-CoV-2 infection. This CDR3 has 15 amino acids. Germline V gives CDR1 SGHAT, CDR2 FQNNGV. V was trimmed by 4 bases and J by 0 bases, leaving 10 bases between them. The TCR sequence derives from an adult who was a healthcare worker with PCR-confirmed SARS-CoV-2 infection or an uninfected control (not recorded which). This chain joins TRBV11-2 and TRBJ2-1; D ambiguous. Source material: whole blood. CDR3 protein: CASSSGRSSYNEQFF. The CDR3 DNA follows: TGTGCCAGCAGCTCCGGACGGAGCTCCTACAATGAGCAGTTCTTC.